The next 25 T cell receptor beta chains were all read from a single sample in a study of T cells in Graves' hyperthyroidism and ophthalmopathy. What was amplified from RNA transcripts were TCR beta CDR3 regions. Carried out on the TCR CDR3, a first-round RT-PCR used the HTBI primer set. TCRdb reprocessed the multiplex PCR reads via MiXCR and lists one record per CDR3 protein. This sample yields about 640,000 distinct CDR3 sequences, of which around 21% are seen a single time; over 30% belongs to the top ten. Sequencing used blood. The source is a man under 40 with Graves' ophthalmopathy.

Details on this clonotype: Relative to the germline gene, one junction end is altered; a read error may explain this. The chain has TRBV7-2 and TRBJ2-7, with a weak D call TRBD2 (5 bases). Germline CDR1 reads SGHTA; CDR2 reads FQGNSA. The CDR3 length is 14 residues. For the CDR3, the DNA is TGTGTCAGCAGCTTAGGCCGGGGTTCCTACGAGCAGTACTTC. Its protein product is CVSSLGRGSYEQYF.

The chain couples TRBV4-1 to TRBJ2-5; a possible D gene is TRBD2 (6 bases). From germline, CDR1 is MGHRA and CDR2 YSYEKL. The CDR3 covers 16 residues. Trimming removed 4 bases from V and 5 bases from J, with 20 bases in between. CDR3 coding DNA: TGCGCCAGCAGCCCCGAAAGTGGCTTACGGGGGGAGACCCAGTACTTC. Translation: CASSPESGLRGETQYF.

The rearrangement uses TRBV6-2 or TRBV6-3 and TRBJ2-7, with TRBD2 matching over 7 bases. V gave up 6 bases and J gave up 4 bases; unmatched junction bases: 9. Germline lookup yields CDR1 MNHEY and CDR2 SVGEGT. This CDR3 is built from 14 residues. The CDR3 protein is CASRGGSTWYEQYF. CDR3 DNA: TGTGCCAGCAGAGGCGGGAGTACGTGGTACGAGCAGTACTTC.

This clonotype was recorded a few times. CDR3 protein: CASSYSDWARGTGELFF. CDR3 nucleotides: TGTGCCAGCAGTTACTCGGACTGGGCCCGGGGCACCGGGGAGCTGTTTTTT. The chain is built from TRBV6-2 or TRBV6-3 and TRBJ2-2, with D possibly being TRBD2 (5 bases). CDR1 MNHEY and CDR2 SVGEGT come from the germline V gene. This CDR3 region has 17 residues. V dropped 0 bases and J dropped 4 bases, with 15 bases sitting between them.

This clonotype was seen only a few times. The V call is TRBV10-1, the J call TRBJ2-7; either TRBD1 or TRBD2 may supply D (5 bases each). CDR1 is WNHNN, CDR2 SYGVQD, per germline (reference sequence). The CDR3 runs 15 residues. V lost 3 bases to trimming and J lost 1 base, with 13 bases between them. The DNA for the CDR3 is TGCGCCAGCAGTGATGCAGGGACCGGGTCCTACGAGCAGTACTTC. Residues: CASSDAGTGSYEQYF.

A few counts support this clonotype. The chain links TRBV19 to TRBJ2-5; 13 nucleotides match TRBD2. Germline V gives CDR1 LNHDA, CDR2 SQIVND (reference sequence). The CDR3 extends over 15 amino acids. Trimming took 4 bases from V and 3 from J; bases not matched to a gene: 2. CDR3: CASSTGTSGKETQYF. In nucleotides, the CDR3 is TGTGCCAGTAGTACCGGGACTAGCGGGAAAGAGACCCAGTACTTC.

This clonotype occurred many times. The V call is TRBV6-1, the J call TRBJ2-7, with D uncertain. This CDR3 region has 13 residues. Trimming removed 1 base from V and 2 bases from J, with 6 bases in between. Germline CDR1 and CDR2: MNHNS and SASEGT. The CDR3 bases are TGTGCCAGCAGTGAAGTCGCCCCCTACGAGCAGTACTTC. Protein: CASSEVAPYEQYF.

This clonotype came up many times. The rearrangement joins TRBV11-2 to TRBJ2-7, with 8 bases fitting TRBD1. V was pared by 5 bases and J by 0 bases, with 6 bases of the junction left unmatched. Germline-derived CDR1 and CDR2 are SGHAT and FQNNGV. The CDR3 covers 15 residues. The CDR3 here is CASSPGQGGSYEQYF. CDR3 DNA: TGTGCCAGCAGCCCCGGACAGGGCGGCTCCTACGAGCAGTACTTC.

Many counts were recorded for this clonotype. The rearrangement links TRBV30 to TRBJ2-3; the D gene is possibly TRBD1 (5 bases). Per germline, CDR1 GTSNPN and CDR2 SVGIG (reference sequence). CDR3 length equals 13 residues. V dropped 0 bases and J dropped 6 bases, with 10 bases sitting between them. CDR3 sequence (DNA): TGTGCCTGGAGTGTACTTAAGGGGGATACGCAGTATTTT. As protein: CAWSVLKGDTQYF.

The chain joins TRBV20-1 to TRBJ1-2; D is ambiguous. Trimming took off 2 bases at V and 4 bases at J, with 11 bases between the two ends. The CDR3 runs to 13 residues. CDR1 and CDR2 from the germline V gene are DFQATT and SNEGSKA (reference sequence). The CDR3 loop reads CSARTGGFYGYTF. CDR3 DNA sequence: TGCAGTGCTAGAACGGGCGGGTTCTATGGCTACACCTTC.

This clonotype was seen more than once but under ten times. V gene TRBV2 combines with J gene TRBJ2-7, with no clear D. The length of the CDR3 is 14 residues. Germline-derived CDR1 and CDR2 are SNHLY and FYNNEI. V was clipped by 3 bases and J by 2 bases, with 11 bases between them. The CDR3 nucleotides are TGTGCCAGCAGTGAGGAAACAGACGCCTACGAGCAGTACTTC. Protein product: CASSEETDAYEQYF.

This clonotype has at least ten counts. The chain joins TRBV7-4 to TRBJ2-3; the match to TRBD2 covers 8 bases. After removal of 5 bases from V and 1 base from J, the junction contained 5 bases not matched to a gene. The germline V gene encodes CDR1 SGHVT and CDR2 SQSDAQ. The CDR3 extends over 15 amino acids. CDR3 DNA: TGTGCCAGCAGCCGCGAGCGGGAGCGCACAGATACGCAGTATTTT. As protein: CASSRERERTDTQYF.

This clonotype came up a few times. J is TRBJ2-5 and V is TRBV9; the match to TRBD1 covers 8 bases. CDR3 length: 15 residues. The trim removed 4 bases at V and 9 bases at J, leaving 14 bases unmatched. Germline V CDR1 and CDR2: SGDLS, YYNGEE. In nucleotides, the CDR3 is TGTGCCAGCAGCCCGGTGGACAGGGTCCCCTCAGCCCAGTACTTC. It specifies CASSPVDRVPSAQYF.

The chain links TRBV11-3 to TRBJ2-5, with TRBD1 as a possible D gene (5 bases). The CDR3 sequence is 17 residues long. Germline V gene data show CDR1 as SGHNT and CDR2 as YENEEA. The germline V and J ends were trimmed by 2 bases and 0 bases, with 16 bases remaining between them. CDR3 residues: CASSLLRQGQYQETQYF. CDR3 bases: TGTGCCAGCAGCTTACTCCGGCAGGGCCAGTACCAAGAGACCCAGTACTTC.

This rearrangement joins TRBV20-1 to TRBJ2-5; possibly TRBD1 for D (6 bases). The CDR3 is 16 residues long. Germline CDR1 reads DFQATT; CDR2 reads SNEGSKA (reference sequence). V lost 3 bases and J lost 2, with 19 bases in between. DNA for the CDR3: TGCAGTGCTAGGGTCCTCTCCGGGACACCGCAAGAGACCCAGTACTTC. This sequence encodes CSARVLSGTPQETQYF.

The chain recombines TRBV7-2 with TRBJ2-5; 7 nucleotides agree with TRBD1. Germline assignment: CDR1 SGHTA and CDR2 FQGNSA. The CDR3 consists of 15 residues. The ends lost 3 bases at V and 8 bases at J; junction bases unmatched: 12. Here the CDR3 reads CASSFTGADRGTQYF. CDR3 sequence (DNA): TGTGCCAGCAGCTTTACAGGGGCGGATCGGGGAACCCAGTACTTC. Variable domain in full (rest from reference TRBV7-2 and TRBJ2-5): GAGVSQSPSNKVTEKGKDVELRCDPISGHTALYWYRQSLGQGLEFLIYFQGNSAPDKSGLPSDRFSAERTGGSVSTLTIQRTQQEDSAVYLCASSFTGADRGTQYFGPGTRLLVL.

This clonotype was recorded many times. The rearrangement uses TRBV30 and TRBJ1-5; D unclear. V lost 2 bases, J lost 0 bases, and 8 bases lay in between. Germline V gene lookup returns CDR1 GTSNPN and CDR2 SVGIG (reference sequence). The CDR3 is made up of 14 amino acids. The CDR3 here is CAWSSDGSNQPQHF. In DNA, the CDR3 is TGTGCCTGGAGTTCTGACGGTAGCAATCAGCCCCAGCATTTT.

This clonotype was seen a few times. The CDR3 here is CASSSWPLAGVDNEQFF. Here the CDR3 DNA reads TGCGCCAGCAGCTCCTGGCCACTAGCGGGAGTAGACAATGAGCAGTTCTTC. V and J are TRBV5-1 and TRBJ2-1, with 11 nucleotides matching TRBD2. Germline V gene sequence: CDR1 SGHRS, CDR2 YFSETQ. V dropped 3 bases and J dropped 5; count of bases not matched to a gene: 10. This CDR3 region has 17 residues.

This clonotype was observed once. The V and J genes are TRBV10-3 and TRBJ1-6, with D possibly matching TRBD1 (6 bases). Germline assignment: CDR1 ENHRY and CDR2 SYGVKD. The CDR3 loop spans 16 amino acids. V was cut by 6 bases and J by 0 bases, with 12 bases left in between. The CDR3 nucleotides are TGTGCCATCAGAGCCGAAGGGGGCTCCTATAATTCACCCCTCCACTTT. Amino acids: CAIRAEGGSYNSPLHF.

This clonotype was seen more than once but under ten times. The chain has TRBV11-2 and TRBJ1-6, with D perhaps matching TRBD1 (5 bases). This CDR3 has 16 amino acids. With 5 bases removed from V and 4 bases from J, the gap between germline ends came to 15 bases. Germline lookup yields CDR1 SGHAT and CDR2 FQNNGV. The DNA of the CDR3 is TGTGCCAGCAGCAAGACAGCTAGATCGTATAATTCACCCCTCCACTTT. Protein sequence: CASSKTARSYNSPLHF.

At least ten counts were recorded for this clonotype. V usage is TRBV7-2 and J usage is TRBJ2-3; D is uncertain. Germline V gene data show CDR1 as SGHTA and CDR2 as FQGNSA. Trimming stripped 5 bases from V and 0 bases from J, with 15 bases between. There are 16 residues in the CDR3. The CDR3 bases are TGTGCCAGCAGCCTCCGGCCTCAAGCTAGCACAGATACGCAGTATTTT. Its translation is CASSLRPQASTDTQYF.

This clonotype was counted ten times or more. The chain has TRBV27 and TRBJ2-1; 10 bases are shared with TRBD2. The J segment lost 3 bases and the V segment lost 5 bases, leaving 13 bases of the junction unmatched. CDR3 length: 18 amino acids. From germline, CDR1 is MNHEY and CDR2 SMNVEV (reference sequence). This CDR3 reads CASSGPESGLADYNEQFF. The CDR3 DNA reads as TGTGCCAGCAGTGGTCCTGAGTCCGGACTAGCGGACTACAATGAGCAGTTCTTC.

This chain uses TRBV28 with TRBJ1-5, with D possibly matching TRBD1 (5 bases). The CDR3 has 13 residues. V lost 8 bases and J lost 4, with 12 bases in between. Germline V lookup: CDR1 MDHEN, CDR2 SYDVKM. The CDR3 spells CASLQGENQPQHF. The CDR3 DNA is TGTGCCAGCCTCCAGGGCGAGAATCAGCCCCAGCATTTT.

This sequence joins TRBV28 and TRBJ1-6; a possible D gene is TRBD1 (6 bases). V lost 5 bases and J 3 bases, leaving 11 bases between the germline ends. The germline gives CDR1 MDHEN, CDR2 SYDVKM. The CDR3 is made up of 15 amino acids. The CDR3 DNA reads as TGTGCCAGCAGTGAAATACAGGGCTATAATTCACCCCTCCACTTT. Translating gives CASSEIQGYNSPLHF. Variable domain in full (rest from reference TRBV28 and TRBJ1-6): DVKVTQSSRYLVKRTGEKVFLECVQDMDHENMFWYRQDPGLGLRLIYFSYDVKMKEKGDIPEGYSVSREKKERFSLILESASTNQTSMYLCASSEIQGYNSPLHFGNGTRLTVT.

The table lists this clonotype with many counts. V and J are TRBV28 and TRBJ2-5; the D gene is possibly TRBD2 (6 bases). This CDR3 spans 16 amino acids. From germline, CDR1 is MDHEN and CDR2 SYDVKM. V gave up 4 bases and J gave up 4 bases, with 19 bases separating them. DNA of the CDR3: TGTGCCAGCAGTTCTTTGTCGACCCCGGAGGGAGAGACCCAGTACTTC. Protein sequence: CASSSLSTPEGETQYF.